This TCR beta chain was profiled in a study of T cells in Graves' hyperthyroidism and ophthalmopathy. This clonotype was seen only a few times. There were TCR beta CDR3 regions amplified from RNA transcripts. The HTBI set primed first-round TCR CDR3 RT-PCR. Each CDR3 protein is one row after TCRdb ran MiXCR on the multiplex PCR reads. Among under 450,000 distinct CDR3 sequences listed, less than 20% were seen once. V gave up 6 bases and J gave up 8 bases, with 11 bases separating them. The CDR3 spans 12 residues. Germline lookup yields CDR1 LNHDA and CDR2 SQIVND (reference sequence). The J gene is TRBJ2-1, the V gene TRBV19; tentative D call: TRBD2 (5 bases). What was sequenced was blood. The receptor's source is a woman aged 18-29 years with Graves' hyperthyroidism. The CDR3 sequence: CASSGIPDEQFF. The CDR3 nucleotides are TGTGCCAGTAGCGGGATCCCAGATGAGCAGTTCTTC.